This TCR beta chain derives from a study of T cells in Graves' hyperthyroidism and ophthalmopathy. RNA transcripts provided the source from which TCR beta CDR3 regions were amplified. A set of HTBI primers served as the primers for a first-round RT-PCR of the TCR CDR3. TCRdb re-called the multiplex PCR reads through MiXCR, storing one row per CDR3 protein. Of about 59,000 distinct CDR3 sequences in the sample, roughly 50% are singletons; the top ten hold approximately 3.3%. Regarding the study as a whole: Among thyroid clonotypes expanded above 0.001, most also appeared in blood. Through a model of 13 V-J features, ophthalmopathy was separated from stable hyperthyroidism.

This clonotype was counted at least ten times. Antigen: not known. Researchers barred patients who had uncontrolled infection, other autoimmune disease, pregnancy or lactation. The CDR3 runs 11 residues. Germline values: CDR1 MNHEY, CDR2 SVGAGI. The V and J ends lost 6 bases and 8 bases, in that order; junction bases with no gene match: 2. Sequencing was carried out using blood. The chain couples TRBV6-5 to TRBJ1-1, with 8 bases fitting TRBD1. This clonotype was sampled from a woman aged 60 to 75 with Graves' ophthalmopathy. The CDR3 sequence is CASRRDREAFF. CDR3 in DNA: TGTGCCAGCAGGCGGGACAGGGAAGCTTTCTTT.